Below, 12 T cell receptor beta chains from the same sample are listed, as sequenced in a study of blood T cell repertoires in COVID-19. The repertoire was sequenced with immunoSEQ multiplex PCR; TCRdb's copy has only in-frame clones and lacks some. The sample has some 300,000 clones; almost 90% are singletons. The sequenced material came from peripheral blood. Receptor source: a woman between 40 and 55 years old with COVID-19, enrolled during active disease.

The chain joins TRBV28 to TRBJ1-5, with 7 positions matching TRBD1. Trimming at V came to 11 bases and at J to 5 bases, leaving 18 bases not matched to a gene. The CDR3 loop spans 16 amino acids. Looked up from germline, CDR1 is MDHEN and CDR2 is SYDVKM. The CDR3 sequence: CASNSLGTEGYQPQHF. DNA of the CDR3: TGTGCCTCCAACTCCCTCGGGACAGAGGGCTATCAGCCCCAGCATTTT. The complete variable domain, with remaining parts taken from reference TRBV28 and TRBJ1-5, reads DVKVTQSSRYLVKRTGEKVFLECVQDMDHENMFWYRQDPGLGLRLIYFSYDVKMKEKGDIPEGYSVSREKKERFSLILESASTNQTSMYLCASNSLGTEGYQPQHFGDGTRLSIL.

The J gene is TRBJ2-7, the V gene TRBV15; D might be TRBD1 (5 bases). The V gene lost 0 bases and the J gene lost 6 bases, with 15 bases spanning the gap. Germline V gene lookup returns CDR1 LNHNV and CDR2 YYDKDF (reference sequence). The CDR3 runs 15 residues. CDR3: CATSRDSRTGSEQYF. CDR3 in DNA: TGTGCCACCAGCAGAGATTCCCGAACAGGCAGCGAGCAGTACTTC. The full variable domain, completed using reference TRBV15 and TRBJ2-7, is DAMVIQNPRYQVTQFGKPVTLSCSQTLNHNVMYWYQQKSSQAPKLLFHYYDKDFNNEADTPDNFQSRRPNTSFCFLDIRSPGLGDTAMYLCATSRDSRTGSEQYFGPGTRLTVT.

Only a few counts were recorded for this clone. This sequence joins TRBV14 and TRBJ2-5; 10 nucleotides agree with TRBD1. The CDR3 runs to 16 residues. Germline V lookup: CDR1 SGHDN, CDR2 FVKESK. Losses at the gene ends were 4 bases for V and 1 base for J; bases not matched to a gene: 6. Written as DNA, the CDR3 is TGTGCCAGCAGCCTAGGGACAGGGGTCCGCCAAGAGACCCAGTACTTC. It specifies CASSLGTGVRQETQYF.

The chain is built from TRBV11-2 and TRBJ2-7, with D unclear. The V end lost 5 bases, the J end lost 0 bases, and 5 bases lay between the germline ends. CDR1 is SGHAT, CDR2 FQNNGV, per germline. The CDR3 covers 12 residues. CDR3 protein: CASSLSSYEQYF. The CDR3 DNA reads TGTGCCAGCAGCCTAAGCTCCTACGAGCAGTACTTC.

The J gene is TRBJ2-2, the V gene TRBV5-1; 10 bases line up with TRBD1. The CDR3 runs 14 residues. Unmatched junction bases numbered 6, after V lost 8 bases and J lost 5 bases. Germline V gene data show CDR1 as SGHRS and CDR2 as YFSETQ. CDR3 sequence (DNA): TGCGCCAGTCGGGACAGGGGATGGACCGGGGAGCTGTTTTTT. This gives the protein CASRDRGWTGELFF.

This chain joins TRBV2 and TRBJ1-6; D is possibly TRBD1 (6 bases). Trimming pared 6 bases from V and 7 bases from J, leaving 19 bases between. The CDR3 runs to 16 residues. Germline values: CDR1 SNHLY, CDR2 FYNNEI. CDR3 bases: TGTGCCAGCAGGGACCACGGGACATCATTAAATTCACCCCTCCACTTT. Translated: CASRDHGTSLNSPLHF.

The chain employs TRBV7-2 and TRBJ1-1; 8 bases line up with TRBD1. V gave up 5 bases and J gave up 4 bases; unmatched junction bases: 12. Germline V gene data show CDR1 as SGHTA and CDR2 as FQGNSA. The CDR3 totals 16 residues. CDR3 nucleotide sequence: TGTGCCAGCAGCACGCCGACAGGGGCGGGGAGCACTGAAGCTTTCTTT. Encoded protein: CASSTPTGAGSTEAFF.

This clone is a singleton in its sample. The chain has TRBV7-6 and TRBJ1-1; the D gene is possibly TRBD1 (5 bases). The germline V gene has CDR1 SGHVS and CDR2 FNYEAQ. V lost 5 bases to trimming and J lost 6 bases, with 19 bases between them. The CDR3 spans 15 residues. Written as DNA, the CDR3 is TGTGCCAGCAGCCCCCTCAAAGACAGCAGACCTGAAGCTTTCTTT. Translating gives CASSPLKDSRPEAFF.

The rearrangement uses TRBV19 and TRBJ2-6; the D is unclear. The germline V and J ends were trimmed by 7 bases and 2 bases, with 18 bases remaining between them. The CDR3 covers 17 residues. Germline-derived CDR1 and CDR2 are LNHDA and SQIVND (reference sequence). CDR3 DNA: TGTGCCAGTACCCTAGGCGTGTCTTTCCCTGGGGCCAACGTCCTGACTTTC. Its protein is CASTLGVSFPGANVLTF.

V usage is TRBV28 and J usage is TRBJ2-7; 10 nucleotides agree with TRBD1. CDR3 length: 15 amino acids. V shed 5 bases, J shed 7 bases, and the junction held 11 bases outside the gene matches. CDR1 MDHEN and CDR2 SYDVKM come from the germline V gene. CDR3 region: CASSLSGQGGEEQYF. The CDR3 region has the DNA TGTGCCAGCAGTCTCTCCGGACAGGGGGGGGAAGAGCAGTACTTC.

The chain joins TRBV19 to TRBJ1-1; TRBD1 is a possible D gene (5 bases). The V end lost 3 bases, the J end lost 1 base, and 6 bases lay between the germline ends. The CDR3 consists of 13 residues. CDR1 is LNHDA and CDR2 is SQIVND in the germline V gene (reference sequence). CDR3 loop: CASSMGGNTEAFF. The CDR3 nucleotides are TGTGCCAGTAGTATGGGGGGGAACACTGAAGCTTTCTTT. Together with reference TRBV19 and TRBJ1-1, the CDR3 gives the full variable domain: DGGITQSPKYLFRKEGQNVTLSCEQNLNHDAMYWYRQDPGQGLRLIYYSQIVNDFQKGDIAEGYSVSREKKESFPLTVTSAQKNPTAFYLCASSMGGNTEAFFGQGTRLTVV.

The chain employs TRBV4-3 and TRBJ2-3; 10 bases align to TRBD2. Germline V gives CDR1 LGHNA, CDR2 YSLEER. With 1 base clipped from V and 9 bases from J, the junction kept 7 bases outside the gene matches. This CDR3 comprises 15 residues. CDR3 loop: CASSQATSGGATQYF. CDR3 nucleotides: TGCGCCAGCAGCCAAGCCACCAGCGGGGGGGCGACGCAGTATTTT.